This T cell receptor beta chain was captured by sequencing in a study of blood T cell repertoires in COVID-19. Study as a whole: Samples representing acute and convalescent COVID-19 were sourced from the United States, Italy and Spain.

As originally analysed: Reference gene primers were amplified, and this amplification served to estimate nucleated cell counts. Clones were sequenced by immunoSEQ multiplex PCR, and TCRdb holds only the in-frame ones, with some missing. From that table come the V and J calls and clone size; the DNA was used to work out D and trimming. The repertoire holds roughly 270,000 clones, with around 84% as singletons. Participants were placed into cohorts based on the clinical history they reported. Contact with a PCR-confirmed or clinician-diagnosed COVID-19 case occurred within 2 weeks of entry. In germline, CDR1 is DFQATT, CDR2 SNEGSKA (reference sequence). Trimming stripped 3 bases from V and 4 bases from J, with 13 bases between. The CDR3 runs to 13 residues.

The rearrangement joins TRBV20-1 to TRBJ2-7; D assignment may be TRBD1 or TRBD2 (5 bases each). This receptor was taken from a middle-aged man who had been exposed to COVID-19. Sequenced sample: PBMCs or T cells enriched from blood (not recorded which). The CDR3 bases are TGCAGTGCTAGTGGGACCGCGGGTTACGAGCAGTACTTC. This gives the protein CSASGTAGYEQYF.